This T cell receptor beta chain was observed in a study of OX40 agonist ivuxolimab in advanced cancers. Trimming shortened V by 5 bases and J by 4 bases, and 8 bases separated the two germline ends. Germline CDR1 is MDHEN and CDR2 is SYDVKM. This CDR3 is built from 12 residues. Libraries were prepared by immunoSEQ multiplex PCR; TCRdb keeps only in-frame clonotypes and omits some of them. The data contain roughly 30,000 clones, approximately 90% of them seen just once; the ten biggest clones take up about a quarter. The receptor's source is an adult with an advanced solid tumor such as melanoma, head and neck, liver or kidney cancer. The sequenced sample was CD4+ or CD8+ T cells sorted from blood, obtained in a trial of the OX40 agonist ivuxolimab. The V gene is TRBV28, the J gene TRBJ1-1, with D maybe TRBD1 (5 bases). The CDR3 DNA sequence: TGTGCCAGCAGTAAAGACAGCACTGAAGCTTTCTTT. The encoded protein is CASSKDSTEAFF.